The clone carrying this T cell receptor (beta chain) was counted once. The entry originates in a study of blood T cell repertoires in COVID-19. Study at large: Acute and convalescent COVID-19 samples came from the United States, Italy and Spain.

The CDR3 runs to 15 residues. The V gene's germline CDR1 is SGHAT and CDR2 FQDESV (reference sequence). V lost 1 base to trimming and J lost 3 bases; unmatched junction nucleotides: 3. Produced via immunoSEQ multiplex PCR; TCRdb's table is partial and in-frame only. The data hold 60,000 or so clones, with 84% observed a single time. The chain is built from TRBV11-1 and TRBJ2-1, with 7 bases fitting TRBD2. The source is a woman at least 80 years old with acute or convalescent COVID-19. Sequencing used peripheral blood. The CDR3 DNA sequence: TGTGCCAGCAGCTTAGGAAGCGGGGTCTACAATGAGCAGTTCTTC. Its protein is CASSLGSGVYNEQFF.